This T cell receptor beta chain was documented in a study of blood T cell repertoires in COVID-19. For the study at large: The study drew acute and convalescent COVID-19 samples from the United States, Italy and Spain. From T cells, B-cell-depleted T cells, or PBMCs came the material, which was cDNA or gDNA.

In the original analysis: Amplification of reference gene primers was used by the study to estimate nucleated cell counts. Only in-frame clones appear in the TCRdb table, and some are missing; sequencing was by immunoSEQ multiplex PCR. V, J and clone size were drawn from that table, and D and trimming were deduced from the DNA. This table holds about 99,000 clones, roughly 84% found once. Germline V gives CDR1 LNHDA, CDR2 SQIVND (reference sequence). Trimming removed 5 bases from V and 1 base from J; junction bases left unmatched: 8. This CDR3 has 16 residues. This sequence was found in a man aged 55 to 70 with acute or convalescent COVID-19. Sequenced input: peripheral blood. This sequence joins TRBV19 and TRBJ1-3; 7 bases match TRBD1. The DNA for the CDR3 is TGTGCCAGTAGTCCGGGGACAGCCCGTTCTGGAAACACCATATATTTT. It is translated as CASSPGTARSGNTIYF.